The clone carrying this T cell receptor beta chain has a single count. What it recognizes is unknown. These data belong to a study of T cells in Graves' hyperthyroidism and ophthalmopathy. Study results and limitations: From stable hyperthyroidism, ophthalmopathy was set apart by a 13 V-J model.

Diagnosing involved the use of clinical symptoms, serum thyroxine and TRAb, thyroid ultrasound and orbital computed tomography. Template material for amplifying TCR beta CDR3 regions consisted of RNA transcripts. With the HTBI primer set, the TCR CDR3 went through a first round of RT-PCR. In TCRdb, the multiplex PCR reads were re-called with MiXCR into one record per CDR3 protein. The data show a few hundred thousand distinct CDR3 sequences, just over 45% seen once. The CDR3 extends over 14 amino acids. Germline loops: CDR1 SGHRS, CDR2 YFSETQ. V gave up 1 base and J gave up 5 bases, with 10 bases separating them.

The chain employs TRBV5-1 and TRBJ2-1, with D maybe TRBD1 (5 bases). The receptor was isolated from an adult woman with Graves' disease, either hyperthyroidism or ophthalmopathy (not recorded which). The specimen sequenced was peripheral blood or thyroid tissue (not recorded which). The CDR3 nucleotides read TGCGCCAGCAGCTTGTCAGGGTCTCACAATGAGCAGTTCTTC. This gives the protein CASSLSGSHNEQFF.